Detailed here is one TCR beta chain. Its target is unknown. Relapses following autologous stem cell transplantation were seen in all patients, with brentuximab vedotin exposure varying. Libraries were prepared by immunoSEQ multiplex PCR; TCRdb keeps only in-frame clonotypes and omits some of them. Among nearly 25,000 clones listed, 80% were seen once. V shed 0 bases and J shed 2 bases, with 9 bases lying between them. Germline V lookup: CDR1 SGHRS, CDR2 YFSETQ. This CDR3 region has 15 residues. The sample originates from a study of PD-1 blockade in classical Hodgkin lymphoma. Study-level findings and limits: Repertoire differences lack defined causes, possibly disease activity or prior therapy. It was among complete responders that baseline diversity resembled that of newly diagnosed patients. Reported findings placed baseline TCR diversity lower in newly diagnosed patients (compared with healthy donors).

Here the sequenced sample was peripheral blood mononuclear cells (PBMCs), taken at baseline. The V and J genes are TRBV5-1 and TRBJ2-1; D is possibly TRBD2 (5 bases). The TCR sequence derives from a human donor with classical Hodgkin lymphoma. The CDR3 region is CASSLGGPTYNEQFF. CDR3 bases: TGCGCCAGCAGCTTGGGCGGGCCGACCTACAATGAGCAGTTCTTC.